The next 23 T cell receptor beta chains were all read from a single sample in a study of cytomegalovirus exposure and HLA in healthy donors. The PCR ran on 60 Vbeta and 13 Jbeta primers. Only in-frame clones appear in the TCRdb table, and some are missing; sequencing was by immunoSEQ multiplex PCR. The ten most abundant clones cover under 1.5% of a sample with 75,000 to 90,000 clones. Input material: PBMCs. The receptors derive from a woman aged 60-75 years in good health and CMV-seronegative.

V usage is TRBV2 and J usage is TRBJ1-5; 7 positions match TRBD1. Per the germline V gene, CDR1 is SNHLY and CDR2 is FYNNEI. V dropped 4 bases and J dropped 0; count of bases not matched to a gene: 0. The CDR3 loop spans 14 amino acids. CDR3 sequence (DNA): TGTGCCAGCAGTGGGGACAGTAGCAATCAGCCCCAGCATTTT. Amino acids: CASSGDSSNQPQHF.

V usage is TRBV20-1 and J usage is TRBJ2-1; TRBD2 matches 9 bases. After removal of 5 bases from V and 10 bases from J, the junction contained 3 bases not matched to a gene. The CDR3 spans 11 residues. The germline CDR1 and CDR2 sequences are DFQATT and SNEGSKA (reference sequence). The CDR3 here is CSAQREAEQFF. For the CDR3, the DNA is TGCAGTGCTCAGCGGGAGGCCGAGCAGTTCTTC.

The chain combines TRBV27 with TRBJ2-6; the match to TRBD2 covers 9 bases. This CDR3 region has 15 residues. The junction had 6 bases not matched to a gene; V was cut back by 10 bases and J by 2 bases. CDR1 and CDR2 from the germline V gene are MNHEY and SMNVEV (reference sequence). The CDR3 sequence: CATKREVAGANVLTF. The CDR3, as DNA: TGTGCCACTAAGCGGGAGGTGGCTGGGGCCAACGTCCTGACTTTC.

The chain uses TRBV2 and TRBJ1-2, with 7 bases that match TRBD1. Trimming at V came to 4 bases and at J to 8 bases, leaving 7 bases not matched to a gene. The V gene's germline CDR1 is SNHLY and CDR2 FYNNEI. This CDR3 region has 13 residues. CDR3 amino acids: CASSGDSLVGYTF. CDR3 sequence (DNA): TGTGCCAGCAGTGGGGACAGCCTGGTAGGCTACACCTTC.

The chain is built from TRBV19 and TRBJ2-7, with 12 bases matching TRBD2. The CDR3 consists of 16 residues. Germline V gene lookup returns CDR1 LNHDA and CDR2 SQIVND (reference sequence). With 4 bases clipped from V and 4 bases from J, the junction kept 8 bases outside the gene matches. CDR3 amino acids: CASSRATSGSRYEQYF. The CDR3, as DNA: TGTGCCAGTAGTAGGGCGACTAGCGGGAGTCGATACGAGCAGTACTTC.

The rearrangement links TRBV4-2 to TRBJ2-2; weak D call: TRBD2 (6 bases). The V gene's germline CDR1 is LGHNA and CDR2 YNFKEQ. The CDR3 covers 15 residues. Deletions cut 4 bases from V and 3 bases from J, with 12 bases between. This chain's CDR3 is CASSRDRDYTGELFF. CDR3 coding DNA: TGTGCCAGCAGCCGAGACCGGGACTACACCGGGGAGCTGTTTTTT.

J is TRBJ1-2 and V is TRBV6-6; 7 bases are a match to TRBD1. CDR1 is MNHNY, CDR2 SVGAGI, per germline (reference sequence). The CDR3 covers 14 residues. V shed 3 bases and J 2 bases; nucleotides not matched to a gene: 3. The CDR3 DNA reads TGTGCCAGCAGTTATCAACAGGGGAACTATGGCTACACCTTC. It yields the protein CASSYQQGNYGYTF.

DNA for the CDR3: TGTGCCAGCAGCCAGGGACTAGCGGGATCCTACGAGCAGTACTTC. Its protein is CASSQGLAGSYEQYF. This chain uses TRBV4-2 with TRBJ2-7; TRBD2 aligns across 13 bases. Unmatched junction bases numbered 0, after V lost 3 bases and J lost 1 base. The CDR3 is 15 amino acids. The germline CDR1 and CDR2 sequences are LGHNA and YNFKEQ.

This chain links TRBV28 with TRBJ2-7; 7 bases match TRBD2. Germline V CDR1 and CDR2: MDHEN, SYDVKM. Germline trimming cut 7 bases from V and 5 bases from J; bases unmatched to any gene: 11. The CDR3 runs to 14 residues. The CDR3 sequence: CASMGGPPEDEQYF. The DNA for the CDR3 is TGTGCCAGCATGGGAGGGCCTCCTGAGGACGAGCAGTACTTC.

As DNA, the CDR3 is TGTGCCAGCAGCTTGGTCCGTGACAGGGACACTGAAGCTTTCTTT. This translates into CASSLVRDRDTEAFF. This chain links TRBV5-6 with TRBJ1-1, with 7 bases lining up with TRBD1. The V gene end was trimmed by 0 bases and the J gene end by 3 bases; junction bases not matched to a gene: 5. Germline CDR1 SGHDT, CDR2 YYEEEE. CDR3 size: 15 residues. The variable domain in full, completed from reference TRBV5-6 and TRBJ1-1, reads DAGVTQSPTHLIKTRGQQVTLRCSPKSGHDTVSWYQQALGQGPQFIFQYYEEEERQRGNFPDRFSGHQFPNYSSELNVNALLLGDSALYLCASSLVRDRDTEAFFGQGTRLTVV.

The V gene is TRBV11-3, the J gene TRBJ2-7; 11 nucleotides agree with TRBD2. Germline lookup yields CDR1 SGHNT and CDR2 YENEEA. The V gene end was trimmed by 5 bases and the J gene end by 6 bases; junction bases not matched to a gene: 9. This CDR3 region has 15 residues. In DNA form, the CDR3 reads TGTGCCAGCAGCCGACTAGCGGGGACAGACGGCGAGCAGTACTTC. Amino acids: CASSRLAGTDGEQYF.

The rearrangement joins TRBV4-2 to TRBJ2-3; TRBD1 agrees at 10 bases. CDR1 and CDR2 from the germline V gene are LGHNA and YNFKEQ. This CDR3 has 15 residues. V lost 7 bases, J lost 3 bases, and 7 bases stayed unmatched. The CDR3 DNA reads as TGTGCCAGCACCCCGGGACAGGGGAGTACAGATACGCAGTATTTT. Protein sequence: CASTPGQGSTDTQYF.

V gene TRBV7-9 combines with J gene TRBJ2-5, with D uncertain. CDR1 and CDR2 from the germline V gene are SEHNR and FQNEAQ (reference sequence). The V end was cut by 6 bases, the J end by 1 base, with 9 bases between. This CDR3 contains 13 residues. The CDR3 spells CASSGQAQETQYF. The CDR3 nucleotides read TGTGCCAGCAGTGGTCAGGCCCAAGAGACCCAGTACTTC.

CDR3 nucleotide sequence: TGTGCCAGTAGTATAAAGCTCCGAGCCAATGAGCAGTTCTTC. Its translation: CASSIKLRANEQFF. The V gene is TRBV19, the J gene TRBJ2-1; D unclear. Germline CDR1 and CDR2: LNHDA and SQIVND (reference sequence). V shed 2 bases and J shed 6 bases, with 11 bases lying between them. The CDR3 totals 14 residues.

This rearrangement joins TRBV19 to TRBJ1-5, with 11 bases fitting TRBD1. CDR3 length equals 14 residues. The V gene end was trimmed by 5 bases and the J gene end by 4 bases; junction bases not matched to a gene: 1. Germline assignment: CDR1 LNHDA and CDR2 SQIVND (reference sequence). This CDR3 is CASSGTGGNQPQHF. The CDR3 DNA sequence: TGTGCCAGTAGTGGGACAGGGGGTAATCAGCCCCAGCATTTT.

The chain joins TRBV7-2 to TRBJ2-3; unclear D gene. The CDR3 has 14 residues. V was cut by 3 bases and J by 2 bases, with 9 bases left in between. The germline V gene encodes CDR1 SGHTA and CDR2 FQGNSA. CDR3 nucleotides: TGTGCCAGCAGCTTCTTTCAGTCCACAGATACGCAGTATTTT. Translation gives CASSFFQSTDTQYF. The whole variable domain, filled in from reference TRBV7-2 and TRBJ2-3, reads GAGVSQSPSNKVTEKGKDVELRCDPISGHTALYWYRQSLGQGLEFLIYFQGNSAPDKSGLPSDRFSAERTGGSVSTLTIQRTQQEDSAVYLCASSFFQSTDTQYFGPGTRLTVL.

The chain recombines TRBV9 with TRBJ2-3; D is unclear. Germline-derived CDR1 and CDR2 are SGDLS and YYNGEE. V gave up 4 bases and J gave up 5 bases, with 11 bases separating them. The CDR3 totals 13 residues. The CDR3 loop is CASSPPLKDTQYF. For the CDR3, the DNA is TGTGCCAGCAGCCCCCCGTTAAAAGATACGCAGTATTTT.

The CDR3 DNA reads as TGTGCCAGCACTAGCGGGAGGGCCAATGAGCAGTTCTTC. Protein product: CASTSGRANEQFF. The gene calls are TRBV9 and TRBJ2-1; 12 positions match TRBD2. The germline V gene encodes CDR1 SGDLS and CDR2 YYNGEE. Unmatched junction bases numbered 1, after V lost 6 bases and J lost 6 bases. The CDR3 sequence is 13 residues long.

This chain links TRBV11-2 with TRBJ2-1; 8 bases fit TRBD2. V lost 1 base, J lost 3 bases, and 8 bases stayed unmatched. The CDR3 consists of 17 residues. The germline gives CDR1 SGHAT, CDR2 FQNNGV. In DNA, the CDR3 is TGTGCCAGCAGCTTAGGGGGGGCGGGAGGTTTCTACAATGAGCAGTTCTTC. Protein product: CASSLGGAGGFYNEQFF.

The chain has TRBV4-1 and TRBJ1-2; 8 positions agree with TRBD1. This CDR3 region has 15 residues. V was clipped by 2 bases and J by 4 bases; unmatched bases: 6. CDR1 is MGHRA and CDR2 is YSYEKL in the germline V gene. The CDR3 nucleotides read TGCGCCAGCAGCCAAACCGGGACAGGCTTCTATGGCTACACCTTC. It codes for CASSQTGTGFYGYTF.

As for this clone: This CDR3 is missing its conserved last phenylalanine or tryptophan, likely due to a read error. The DNA is omitted, as the CDR3 cannot be located on it reliably, and the CDR3 follows TCRdb's listing. The rearrangement uses TRBV7-6 and TRBJ2-4; the table's D call, TRBD2, was not checked against the DNA. Including both end residues, the CDR3 is 9 amino acids long. The germline gives CDR1 SGHVS, CDR2 FNYEAQ. The CDR3 spells CASSLGSQN.

The CDR3 region has the DNA TGTGCCAGCAGCCAAGGATGGGCGAGCCTTGAGACCCAGTACTTC. Its protein is CASSQGWASLETQYF. This chain connects TRBV14 to TRBJ2-5; D gene uncertain. V lost 1 base and J 5 bases, leaving 14 bases between the germline ends. The CDR3 consists of 15 residues. Germline V gives CDR1 SGHDN, CDR2 FVKESK.

The V gene is TRBV28, the J gene TRBJ2-1; 7 positions agree with TRBD1. Germline trimming cut 5 bases from V and 2 bases from J; bases unmatched to any gene: 9. The CDR3 is made up of 16 amino acids. CDR1 is MDHEN, CDR2 SYDVKM, per germline. The CDR3 DNA is TGTGCCAGCAGTCCCCTCGGACAGGTACCCTACAATGAGCAGTTCTTC. It encodes CASSPLGQVPYNEQFF.